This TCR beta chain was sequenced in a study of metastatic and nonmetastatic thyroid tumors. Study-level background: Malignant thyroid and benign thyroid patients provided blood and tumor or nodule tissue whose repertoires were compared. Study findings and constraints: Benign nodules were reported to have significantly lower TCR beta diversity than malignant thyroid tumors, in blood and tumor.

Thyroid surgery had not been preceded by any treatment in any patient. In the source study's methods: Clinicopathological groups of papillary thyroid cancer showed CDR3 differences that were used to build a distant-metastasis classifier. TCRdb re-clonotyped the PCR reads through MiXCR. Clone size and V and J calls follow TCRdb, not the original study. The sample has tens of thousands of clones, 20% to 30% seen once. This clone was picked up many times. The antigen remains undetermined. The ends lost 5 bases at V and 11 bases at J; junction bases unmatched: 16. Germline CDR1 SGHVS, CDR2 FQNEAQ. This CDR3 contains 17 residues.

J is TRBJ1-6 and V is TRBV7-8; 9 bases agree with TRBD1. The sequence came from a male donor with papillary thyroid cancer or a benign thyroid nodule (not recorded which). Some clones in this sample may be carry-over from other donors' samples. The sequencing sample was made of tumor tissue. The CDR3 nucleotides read TGTGCCAGCAGCCCCCCCGGGACAGGGAGGGTTAGGGCACCCCTCCACTTT. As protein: CASSPPGTGRVRAPLHF. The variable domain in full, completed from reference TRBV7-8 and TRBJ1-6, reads GAGVSQSPRYKVAKRGQDVALRCDPISGHVSLFWYQQALGQGPEFLTYFQNEAQLDKSGLPSDRFFAERPEGSVSTLKIQRTQQEDSAVYLCASSPPGTGRVRAPLHFGNGTRLTVT.